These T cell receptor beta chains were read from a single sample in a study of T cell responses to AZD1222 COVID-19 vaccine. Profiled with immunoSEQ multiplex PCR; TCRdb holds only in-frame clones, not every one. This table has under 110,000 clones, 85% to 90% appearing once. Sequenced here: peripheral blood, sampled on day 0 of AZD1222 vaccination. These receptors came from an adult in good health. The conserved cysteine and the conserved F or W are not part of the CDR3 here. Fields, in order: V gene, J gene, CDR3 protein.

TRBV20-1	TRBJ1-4	SARKDEKLF
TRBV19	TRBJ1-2	ASRTGQGHYGYT
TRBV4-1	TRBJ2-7	ASSHPGSQGVGEQY
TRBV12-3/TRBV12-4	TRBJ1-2	ASSRDTYGYT
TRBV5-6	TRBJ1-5	ASSSGTGGRGGAQH
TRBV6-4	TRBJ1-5	ASSDFNRGPVQPQH
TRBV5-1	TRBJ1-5	ASSFGGLSNQPQH
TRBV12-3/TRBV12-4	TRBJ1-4	ASSSGAVEKLF
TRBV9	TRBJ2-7	ASSVEVGGTGSYEQY
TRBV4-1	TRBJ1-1	ASSQGPGVDSRTNTEAF
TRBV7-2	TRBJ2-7	ASSRGVGTVPYEQY
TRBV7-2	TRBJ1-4	ASSLVYGANEKLF
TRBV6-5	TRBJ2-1	ASSFRGVNNEQF
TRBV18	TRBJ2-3	ASSPRGSTSGYTDTQY
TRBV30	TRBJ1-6	AWSTGLDNSPLH
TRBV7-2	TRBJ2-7	ASSSADTYEQY
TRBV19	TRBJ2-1	ASSLGLALGSWGEQF
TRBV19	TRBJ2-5	ASTTGGRETQY
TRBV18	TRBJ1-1	ASSPGQGNTEAF
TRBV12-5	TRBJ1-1	ASGLVNGAF